What follows describes a single T cell receptor (beta chain). Trimming pared 6 bases from V and 4 bases from J, leaving 10 bases between. Per the germline V gene, CDR1 is MGHDK and CDR2 is SYGVNS. The CDR3 covers 13 residues. Sequencing was performed with immunoSEQ multiplex PCR; in TCRdb, only in-frame clones are kept and a portion is missing. The sample includes more than 95,000 clones, roughly nine tenths of them seen just once. The record originates from a study of blood T cell repertoires in COVID-19. V usage is TRBV25-1 and J usage is TRBJ1-5; the D gene is possibly TRBD1 (5 bases). Material for sequencing was peripheral blood. This receptor was obtained from a human donor in a cohort sampled during active COVID-19. CDR3 bases: TGTGCCAGCAGAGACCAGGGAAATCAGCCCCAGCATTTT. Translating gives CASRDQGNQPQHF.